This T cell receptor beta chain was obtained from a study of CD8+ T cells in alopecia areata. Whole-study context: Tofacitinib dosing lasted 6 to 18 months, which was then followed by 6 months off drug.

Extracted from the samples, RNA was reverse transcribed into cDNA to serve as the sequencing template. Assay used: immunoSEQ multiplex PCR; TCRdb lists only in-frame clones, some missing. Among about 160,000 clones, approximately 50% were seen once, and the ten largest hold about 6.3%. The CDR3 covers 14 residues. Germline values: CDR1 SGHRS, CDR2 YFSETQ. V gave up 4 bases and J gave up 10 bases, with 19 bases separating them. The chain recombines TRBV5-1 with TRBJ2-3, with D tentatively TRBD1 or TRBD2 (5 bases each). The source material was CD4+ T cells sorted from blood. The sequence derives from a human donor with alopecia areata. The chain's CDR3 is CASSGATLREAQYF. The CDR3 coding sequence is TGCGCCAGCAGCGGGGCTACACTACGGGAAGCGCAGTATTTT.